This T cell receptor beta chain was sequenced in a study of T cells in women clearing cervical HPV infection. Across the whole study: No precancer developed; the control's incident HPV16 infection cleared within 12 months. Case blood drawn at lesion detection; control blood after infection cleared. Study-wide points: Controls had more TRBV6-7 (approximately 0.15%) than cases (0.11%).

TCRdb's copy holds only in-frame clones and misses some; the assay was immunoSEQ multiplex PCR. The sample holds 25,000 to 35,000 clones. For this clone: Its target is unknown. The CDR3 is cut off 3 residues early in the read; its end comes from the germline J gene.

V lost 6 bases and J lost 1, with 17 bases in between. CDR1 is DFQATT and CDR2 is SNEGSKA in the germline V gene (reference sequence). The CDR3 length is 15 residues. The receptor's source is a woman between 18 and 70 years old with a cervical HPV16 infection that either progressed to CIN3+ or cleared (not recorded which). Sequencing input: blood buffy coat. The chain has TRBV20-1 and TRBJ2-3, with D maybe TRBD2 (6 bases). The DNA read from the CDR3 is TGCAGTGCGACGACGATTGGAGGGGGCACAGATACG. Amino acids: CSATTIGGGTDT. The complete CDR3 protein is CSATTIGGGTDTQYF.